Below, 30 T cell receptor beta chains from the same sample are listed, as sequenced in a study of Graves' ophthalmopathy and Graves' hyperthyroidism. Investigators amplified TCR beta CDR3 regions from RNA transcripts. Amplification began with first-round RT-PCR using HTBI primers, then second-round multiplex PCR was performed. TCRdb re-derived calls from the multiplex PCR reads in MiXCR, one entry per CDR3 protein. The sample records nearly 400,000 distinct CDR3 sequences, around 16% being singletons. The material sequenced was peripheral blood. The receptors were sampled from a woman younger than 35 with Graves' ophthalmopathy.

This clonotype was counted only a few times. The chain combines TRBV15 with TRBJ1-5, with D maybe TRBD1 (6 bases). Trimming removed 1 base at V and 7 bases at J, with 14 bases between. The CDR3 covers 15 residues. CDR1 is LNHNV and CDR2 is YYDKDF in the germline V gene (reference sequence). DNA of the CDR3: TGTGCCACCAGCAGAGCCCCCGGGGGGCGGCAGCCCCAGCATTTT. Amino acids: CATSRAPGGRQPQHF. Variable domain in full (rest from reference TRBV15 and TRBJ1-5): DAMVIQNPRYQVTQFGKPVTLSCSQTLNHNVMYWYQQKSSQAPKLLFHYYDKDFNNEADTPDNFQSRRPNTSFCFLDIRSPGLGDTAMYLCATSRAPGGRQPQHFGDGTRLSIL.

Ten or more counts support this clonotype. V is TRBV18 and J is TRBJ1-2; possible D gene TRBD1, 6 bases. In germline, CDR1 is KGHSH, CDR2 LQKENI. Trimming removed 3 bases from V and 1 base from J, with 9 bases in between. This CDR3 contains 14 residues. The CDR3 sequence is CASSPLDSNYGYTF. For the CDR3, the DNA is TGTGCCAGCTCACCTTTGGACAGTAACTATGGCTACACCTTC.

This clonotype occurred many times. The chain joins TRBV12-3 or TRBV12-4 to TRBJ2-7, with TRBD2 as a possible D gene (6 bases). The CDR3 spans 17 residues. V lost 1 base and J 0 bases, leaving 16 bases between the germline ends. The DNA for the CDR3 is TGTGCCAGCAGTTTAGGTTTGGGACTTCTGGGCTCCTACGAGCAGTACTTC. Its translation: CASSLGLGLLGSYEQYF.

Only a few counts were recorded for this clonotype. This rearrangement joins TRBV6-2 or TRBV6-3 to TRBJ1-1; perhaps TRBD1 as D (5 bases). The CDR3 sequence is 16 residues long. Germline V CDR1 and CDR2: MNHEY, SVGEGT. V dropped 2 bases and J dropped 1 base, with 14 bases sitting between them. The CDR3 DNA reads TGTGCCAGCAGTTACGGGGACCGGGGACCGAACACTGAAGCTTTCTTT. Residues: CASSYGDRGPNTEAFF.

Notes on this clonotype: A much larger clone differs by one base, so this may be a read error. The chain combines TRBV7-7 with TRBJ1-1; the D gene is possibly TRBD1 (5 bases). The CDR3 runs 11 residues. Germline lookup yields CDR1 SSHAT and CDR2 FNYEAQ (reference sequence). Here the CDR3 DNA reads TGTGCTAGCCCGGGGCCCCTTCGGGCTCTCTTT. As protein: CASPGPLRALF. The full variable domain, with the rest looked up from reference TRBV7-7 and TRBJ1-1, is GAGVSQSPRYKVTKRGQDVTLRCDPISSHATLYWYQQALGQGPEFLTYFNYEAQPDKSGLPSDRFSAERPEGSISTLTIQRTEQRDSAMYRCASPGPLRALFGQGTRLTVV.

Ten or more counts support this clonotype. The CDR3 sequence: CAWRVTRTGRYGYTF. CDR3 DNA sequence: TGTGCCTGGAGGGTCACTCGGACAGGGCGCTATGGCTACACCTTC. The chain carries TRBV30 and TRBJ1-2; 8 nucleotides match TRBD1. CDR1 GTSNPN and CDR2 SVGIG come from the germline V gene (reference sequence). Unmatched junction bases numbered 10, after V lost 3 bases and J lost 4 bases. The CDR3 spans 15 residues. Combining the CDR3 with reference TRBV30 and TRBJ1-2 gives the whole variable domain SQTIHQWPATLVQPVGSPLSLECTVEGTSNPNLYWYRQAAGRGLQLLFYSVGIGQISSEVPQNLSASRPQDRQFILSSKKLLLSDSGFYLCAWRVTRTGRYGYTFGSGTRLTVV.

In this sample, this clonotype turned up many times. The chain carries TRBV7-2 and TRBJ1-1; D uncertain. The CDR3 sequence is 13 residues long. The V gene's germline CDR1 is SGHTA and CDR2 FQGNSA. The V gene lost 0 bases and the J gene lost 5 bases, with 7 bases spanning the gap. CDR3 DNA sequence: TGTGCCAGCAGCTTAGCCCCCGTTACTGAAGCTTTCTTT. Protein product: CASSLAPVTEAFF.

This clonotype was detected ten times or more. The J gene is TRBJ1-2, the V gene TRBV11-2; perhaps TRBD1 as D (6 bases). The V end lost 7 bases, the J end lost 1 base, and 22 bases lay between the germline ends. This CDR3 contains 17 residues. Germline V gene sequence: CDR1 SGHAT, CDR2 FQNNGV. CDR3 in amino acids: CASTIPPGGRFNYGYTF. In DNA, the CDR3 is TGTGCCAGCACCATTCCCCCTGGGGGCCGATTTAACTATGGCTACACCTTC. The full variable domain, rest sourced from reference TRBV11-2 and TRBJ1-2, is EAGVAQSPRYKIIEKRQSVAFWCNPISGHATLYWYQQILGQGPKLLIQFQNNGVVDDSQLPKDRFSAERLKGVDSTLKIQPAKLEDSAVYLCASTIPPGGRFNYGYTFGSGTRLTVV.

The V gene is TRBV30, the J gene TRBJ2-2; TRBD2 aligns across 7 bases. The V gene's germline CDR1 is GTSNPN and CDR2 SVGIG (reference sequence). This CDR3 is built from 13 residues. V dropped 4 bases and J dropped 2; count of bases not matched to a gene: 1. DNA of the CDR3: TGTGCCTGGACTAGCGGAAACACCGGGGAGCTGTTTTTT. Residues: CAWTSGNTGELFF. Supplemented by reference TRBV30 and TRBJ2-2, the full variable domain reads SQTIHQWPATLVQPVGSPLSLECTVEGTSNPNLYWYRQAAGRGLQLLFYSVGIGQISSEVPQNLSASRPQDRQFILSSKKLLLSDSGFYLCAWTSGNTGELFFGEGSRLTVL.

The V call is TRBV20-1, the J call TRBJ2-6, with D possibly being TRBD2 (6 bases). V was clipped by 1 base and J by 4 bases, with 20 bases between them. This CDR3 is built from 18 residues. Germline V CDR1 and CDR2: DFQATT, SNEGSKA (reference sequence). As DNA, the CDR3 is TGCAGTGCTAGAGTTAGTGGAGGGTCAGGATCCGGGGCCAACGTCCTGACTTTC. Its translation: CSARVSGGSGSGANVLTF.

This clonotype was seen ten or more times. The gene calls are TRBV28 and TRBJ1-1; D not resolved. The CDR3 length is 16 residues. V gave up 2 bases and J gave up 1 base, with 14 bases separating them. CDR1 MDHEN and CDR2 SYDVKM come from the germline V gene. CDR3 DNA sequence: TGTGCCAGCAGTTTAATCTCGAGTCAGTCGAACACTGAAGCTTTCTTT. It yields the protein CASSLISSQSNTEAFF.

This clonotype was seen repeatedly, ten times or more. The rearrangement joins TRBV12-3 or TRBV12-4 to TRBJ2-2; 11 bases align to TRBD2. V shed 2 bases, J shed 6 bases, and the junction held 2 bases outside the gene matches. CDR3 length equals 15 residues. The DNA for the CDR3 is TGTGCCAGCAGTTTAAAACTAGCGGGGGCCGGGGAGCTGTTTTTT. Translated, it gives CASSLKLAGAGELFF.

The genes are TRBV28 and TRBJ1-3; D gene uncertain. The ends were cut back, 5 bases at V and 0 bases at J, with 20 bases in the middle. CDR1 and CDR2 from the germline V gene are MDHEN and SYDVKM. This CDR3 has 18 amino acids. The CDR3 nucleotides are TGTGCCAGCAGTGATCAAAATTCGCAGTTCTACTCTGGAAACACCATATATTTT. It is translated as CASSDQNSQFYSGNTIYF.

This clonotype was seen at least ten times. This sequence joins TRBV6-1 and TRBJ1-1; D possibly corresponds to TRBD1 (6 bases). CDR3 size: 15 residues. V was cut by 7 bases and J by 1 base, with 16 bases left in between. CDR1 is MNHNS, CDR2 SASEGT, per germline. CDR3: CASKDVLGQNTEAFF. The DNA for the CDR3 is TGTGCCAGCAAAGATGTACTGGGACAGAACACTGAAGCTTTCTTT.

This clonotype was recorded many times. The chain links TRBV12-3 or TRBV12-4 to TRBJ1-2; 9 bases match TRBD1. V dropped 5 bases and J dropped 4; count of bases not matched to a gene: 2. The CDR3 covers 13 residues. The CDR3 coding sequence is TGTGCCAGCAGTCTACAGGGGGCCTATGGCTACACCTTC. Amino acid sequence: CASSLQGAYGYTF.

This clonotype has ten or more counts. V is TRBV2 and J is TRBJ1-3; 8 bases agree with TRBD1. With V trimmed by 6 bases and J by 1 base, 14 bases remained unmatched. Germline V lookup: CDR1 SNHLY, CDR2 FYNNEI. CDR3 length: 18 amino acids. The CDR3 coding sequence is TGTGCCAGCAGAGAAAGACAGGGGATGATATCGTCTGGAAACACCATATATTTT. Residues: CASRERQGMISSGNTIYF.

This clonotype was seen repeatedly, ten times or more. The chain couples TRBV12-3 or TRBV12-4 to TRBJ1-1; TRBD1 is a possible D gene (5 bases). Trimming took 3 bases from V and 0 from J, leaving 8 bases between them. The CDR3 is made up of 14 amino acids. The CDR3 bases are TGTGCCAGCAGTTTGTGGGGCATGAACACTGAAGCTTTCTTT. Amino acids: CASSLWGMNTEAFF.

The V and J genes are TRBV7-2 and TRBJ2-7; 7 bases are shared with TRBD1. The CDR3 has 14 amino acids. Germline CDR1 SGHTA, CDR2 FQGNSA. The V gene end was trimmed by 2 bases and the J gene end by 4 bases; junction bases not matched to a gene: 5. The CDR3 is CASSLRRQGYEQYF. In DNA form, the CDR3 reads TGTGCCAGCAGCTTACGTCGACAGGGTTACGAGCAGTACTTC.

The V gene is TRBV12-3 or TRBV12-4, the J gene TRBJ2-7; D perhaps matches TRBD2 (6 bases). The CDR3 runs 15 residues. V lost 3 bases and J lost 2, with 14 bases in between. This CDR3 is CASSFFGGGPYEQYF. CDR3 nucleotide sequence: TGTGCCAGCAGTTTCTTTGGGGGAGGCCCCTACGAGCAGTACTTC.

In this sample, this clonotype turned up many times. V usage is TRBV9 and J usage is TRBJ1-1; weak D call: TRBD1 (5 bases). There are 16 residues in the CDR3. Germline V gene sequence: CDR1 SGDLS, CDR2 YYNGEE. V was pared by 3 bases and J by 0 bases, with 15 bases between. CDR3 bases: TGTGCCAGCAGCGGAGGAGATAGGGGTATGAACACTGAAGCTTTCTTT. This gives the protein CASSGGDRGMNTEAFF.

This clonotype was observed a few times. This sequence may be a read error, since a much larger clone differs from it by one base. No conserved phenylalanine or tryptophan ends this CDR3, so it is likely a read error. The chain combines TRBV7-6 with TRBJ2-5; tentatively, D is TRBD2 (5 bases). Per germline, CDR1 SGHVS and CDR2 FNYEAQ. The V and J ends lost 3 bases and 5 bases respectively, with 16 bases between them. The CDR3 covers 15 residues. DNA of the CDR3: TGTGCCAGCAGCTTCCAGCAGCCGCCGGGGGAGACCCAGTACCTC. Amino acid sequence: CASSFQQPPGETQYL.

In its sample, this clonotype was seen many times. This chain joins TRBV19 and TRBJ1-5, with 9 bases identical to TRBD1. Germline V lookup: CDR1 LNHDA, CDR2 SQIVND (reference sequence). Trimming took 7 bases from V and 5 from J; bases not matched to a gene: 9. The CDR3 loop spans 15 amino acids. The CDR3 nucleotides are TGTGCCAGTAACAGGGGGCCCTCGGGTTATCAGCCCCAGCATTTT. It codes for CASNRGPSGYQPQHF.

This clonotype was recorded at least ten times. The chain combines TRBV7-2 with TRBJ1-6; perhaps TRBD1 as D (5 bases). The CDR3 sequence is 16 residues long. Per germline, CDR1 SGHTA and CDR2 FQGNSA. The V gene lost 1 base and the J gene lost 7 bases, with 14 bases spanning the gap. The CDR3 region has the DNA TGTGCCAGCAGCTTAGTGACGGGCGGGGGGAATTCACCCCTCCACTTT. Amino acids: CASSLVTGGGNSPLHF.

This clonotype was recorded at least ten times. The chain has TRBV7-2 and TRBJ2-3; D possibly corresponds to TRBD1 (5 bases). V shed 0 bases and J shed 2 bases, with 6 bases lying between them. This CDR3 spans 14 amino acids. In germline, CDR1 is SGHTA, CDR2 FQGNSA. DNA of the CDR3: TGTGCCAGCAGCTTAGCGGGGCACACAGATACGCAGTATTTT. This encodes CASSLAGHTDTQYF. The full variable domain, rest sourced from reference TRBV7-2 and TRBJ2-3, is GAGVSQSPSNKVTEKGKDVELRCDPISGHTALYWYRQSLGQGLEFLIYFQGNSAPDKSGLPSDRFSAERTGGSVSTLTIQRTQQEDSAVYLCASSLAGHTDTQYFGPGTRLTVL.

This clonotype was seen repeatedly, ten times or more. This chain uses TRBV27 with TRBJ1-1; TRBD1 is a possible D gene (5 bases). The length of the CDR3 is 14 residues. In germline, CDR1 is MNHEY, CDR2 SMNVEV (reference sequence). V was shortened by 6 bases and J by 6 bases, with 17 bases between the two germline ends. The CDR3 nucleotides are TGTGCCAGCAGACGACTGGGGGGAGGGCCTGAAGCTTTCTTT. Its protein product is CASRRLGGGPEAFF.

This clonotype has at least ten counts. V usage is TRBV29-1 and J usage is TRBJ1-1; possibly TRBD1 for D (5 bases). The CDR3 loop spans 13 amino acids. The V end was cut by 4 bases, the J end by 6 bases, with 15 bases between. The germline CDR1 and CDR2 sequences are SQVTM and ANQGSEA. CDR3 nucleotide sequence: TGCAGCGTTGTCGGCGCCGCGGGGCCTGAAGCTTTCTTT. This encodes CSVVGAAGPEAFF.

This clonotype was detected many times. CDR3 sequence reads: CASSPITGGNEAFF. CDR3 nucleotide sequence: TGTGCCAGCAGTCCGATTACGGGAGGTAATGAAGCTTTCTTT. The chain carries TRBV27 and TRBJ1-1; D remains ambiguous. V dropped 5 bases and J dropped 7 bases, with 17 bases sitting between them. The CDR3 loop spans 14 amino acids. CDR1 MNHEY and CDR2 SMNVEV come from the germline V gene (reference sequence).

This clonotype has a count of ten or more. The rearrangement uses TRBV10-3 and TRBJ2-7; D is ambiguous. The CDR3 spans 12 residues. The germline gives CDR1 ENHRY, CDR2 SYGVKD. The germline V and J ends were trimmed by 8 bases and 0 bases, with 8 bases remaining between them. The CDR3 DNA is TGTGCCATCGGACGGAGCTCCTACGAGCAGTACTTC. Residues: CAIGRSSYEQYF.

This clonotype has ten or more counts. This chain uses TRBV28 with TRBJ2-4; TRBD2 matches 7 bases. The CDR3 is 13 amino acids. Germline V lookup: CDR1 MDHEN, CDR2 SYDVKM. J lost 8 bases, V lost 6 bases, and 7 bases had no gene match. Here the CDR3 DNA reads TGTGCCAGCAGGTCTAGCGGTGGGGACATTCAGTACTTC. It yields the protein CASRSSGGDIQYF.

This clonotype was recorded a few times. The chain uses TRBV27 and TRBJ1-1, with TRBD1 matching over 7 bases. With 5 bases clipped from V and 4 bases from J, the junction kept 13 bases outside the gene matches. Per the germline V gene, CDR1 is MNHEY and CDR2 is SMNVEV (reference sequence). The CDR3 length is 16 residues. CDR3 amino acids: CASSSRQTQGGTEAFF. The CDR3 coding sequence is TGTGCCAGCAGTAGCCGACAGACCCAGGGGGGCACTGAAGCTTTCTTT.